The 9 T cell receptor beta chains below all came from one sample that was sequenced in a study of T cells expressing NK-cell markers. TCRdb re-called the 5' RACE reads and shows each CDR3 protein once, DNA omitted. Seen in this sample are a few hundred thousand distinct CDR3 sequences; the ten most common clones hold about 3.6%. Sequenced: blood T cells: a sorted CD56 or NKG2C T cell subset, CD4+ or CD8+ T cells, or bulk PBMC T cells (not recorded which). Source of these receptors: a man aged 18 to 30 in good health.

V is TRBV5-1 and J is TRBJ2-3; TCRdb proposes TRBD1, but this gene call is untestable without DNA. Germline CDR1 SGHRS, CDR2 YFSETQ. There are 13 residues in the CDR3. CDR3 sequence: CASSPGLRDTQYF.

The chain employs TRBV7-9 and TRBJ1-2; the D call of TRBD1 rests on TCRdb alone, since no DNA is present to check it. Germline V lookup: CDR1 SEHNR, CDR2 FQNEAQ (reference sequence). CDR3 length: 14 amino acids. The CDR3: CASSLQGKGYGYTF.

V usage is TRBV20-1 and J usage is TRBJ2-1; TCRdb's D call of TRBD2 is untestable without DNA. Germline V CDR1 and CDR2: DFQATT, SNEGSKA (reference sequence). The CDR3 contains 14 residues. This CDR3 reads CSAARLSSGNEQFF.

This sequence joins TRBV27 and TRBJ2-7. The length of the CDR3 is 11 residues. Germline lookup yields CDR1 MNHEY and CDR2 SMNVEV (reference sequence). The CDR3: CASSELGEQYF.

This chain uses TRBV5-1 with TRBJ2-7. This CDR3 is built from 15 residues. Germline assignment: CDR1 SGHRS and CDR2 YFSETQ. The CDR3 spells CASSLAENMNYEQYF.

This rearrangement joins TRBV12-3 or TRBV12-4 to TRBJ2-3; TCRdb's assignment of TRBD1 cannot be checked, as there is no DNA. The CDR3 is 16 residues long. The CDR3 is CASSPRDFLATDTQYF.

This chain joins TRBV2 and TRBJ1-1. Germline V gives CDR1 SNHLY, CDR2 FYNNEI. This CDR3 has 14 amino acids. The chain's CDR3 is CASRRKAGNTEAFF.

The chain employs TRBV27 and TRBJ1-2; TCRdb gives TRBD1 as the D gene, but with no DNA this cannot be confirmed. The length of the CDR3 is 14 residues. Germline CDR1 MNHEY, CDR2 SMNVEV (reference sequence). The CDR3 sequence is CASSPQGVRDGYTF.

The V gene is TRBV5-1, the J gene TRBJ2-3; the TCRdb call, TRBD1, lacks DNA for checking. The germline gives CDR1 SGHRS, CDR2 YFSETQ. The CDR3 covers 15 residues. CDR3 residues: CASSLRQGSTDTQYF.